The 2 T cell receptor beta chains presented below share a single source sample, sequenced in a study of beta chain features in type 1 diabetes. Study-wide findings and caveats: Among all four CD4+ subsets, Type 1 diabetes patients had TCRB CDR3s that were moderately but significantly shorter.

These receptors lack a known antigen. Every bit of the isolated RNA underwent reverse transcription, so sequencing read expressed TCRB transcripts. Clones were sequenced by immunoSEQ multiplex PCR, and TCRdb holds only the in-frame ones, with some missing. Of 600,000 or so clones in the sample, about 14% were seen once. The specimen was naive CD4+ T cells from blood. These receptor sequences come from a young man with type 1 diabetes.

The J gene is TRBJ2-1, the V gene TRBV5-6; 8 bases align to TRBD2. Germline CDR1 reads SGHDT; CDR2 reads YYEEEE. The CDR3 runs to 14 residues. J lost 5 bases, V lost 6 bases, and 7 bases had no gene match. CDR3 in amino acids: CASTPRGDNNEQFF. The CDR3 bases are TGTGCCAGCACCCCGCGGGGGGACAACAATGAGCAGTTCTTC.

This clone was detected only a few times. The CDR3 spells CASRSSSGANVLTF. DNA of the CDR3: TGTGCCAGCAGGAGTAGCTCTGGGGCCAACGTCCTGACTTTC. The rearrangement joins TRBV6-5 to TRBJ2-6; D unresolved. Germline assignment: CDR1 MNHEY and CDR2 SVGAGI. The CDR3 totals 14 residues. V dropped 6 bases and J dropped 0 bases, with 6 bases sitting between them.